Detailed here is one T cell receptor (beta chain). Looked up from germline, CDR1 is SNHLY and CDR2 is FYNNEI. The ends were cut back, 3 bases at V and 4 bases at J, with 5 bases in the middle. The CDR3 is 12 residues long. This specimen belongs to a study of blood T cell repertoires in COVID-19. About the research overall: The United States, Italy and Spain were the sources of the acute and convalescent COVID-19 samples. PBMCs, B-cell-depleted T cells, or T cells provided the cDNA or gDNA that made up the material.

In the authors' workflow: Amplifying reference gene primers gave estimates of nucleated cell counts. Generated by immunoSEQ multiplex PCR, the TCRdb table keeps only in-frame clones and is missing some. That table gives V, J and clone size, and the DNA gave D and trimming. The table has around 180,000 clones, 70% to 90% seen once. The chain is built from TRBV2 and TRBJ2-3; D not resolved. This clonotype was obtained from a human donor in a cohort sampled during active COVID-19. The sequencing input was peripheral blood. The CDR3 DNA is TGTGCCAGCAGTGATCTCTCAGATACGCAGTATTTT. Translating it yields CASSDLSDTQYF.